One and the same sample provided the 13 T cell receptor beta chains below, sequenced in a study of blood T cell repertoires in COVID-19. Repertoires were generated with immunoSEQ multiplex PCR, while TCRdb's copy carries only in-frame clones and drops some. The table includes 200,000 to 250,000 clones, 75% to 90% detected once. Input material: PBMCs or T cells enriched from blood (not recorded which). These receptors originate from a woman in her twenties or thirties who had been exposed to COVID-19.

The V and J genes are TRBV21-1 and TRBJ1-3; no DNA check was done on the table's D call, TRBD1. TRBV21-1 corresponds to a pseudogene. The CDR3 length is 18 residues. CDR3 residues: CASSPRQAGTPSGNTIYF. As DNA, the CDR3 is TGTGCCAGCAGCCCTCGACAGGCTGGAACCCCCTCTGGAAACACCATATATTTT.

This chain uses TRBV29-1 with TRBJ2-7; D remains ambiguous. In germline, CDR1 is SQVTM, CDR2 ANQGSEA. The CDR3 is 12 residues long. Trimming stripped 3 bases from V and 2 bases from J, with 8 bases between. CDR3 sequence (DNA): TGCAGCGTTGAGGGCTCCACCTACGAGCAGTACTTC. Residues: CSVEGSTYEQYF.

The chain is built from TRBV2 and TRBJ1-4; 8 bases map to TRBD1. V was pared by 6 bases and J by 0 bases, with 3 bases of the junction left unmatched. The CDR3 spans 15 residues. CDR1 and CDR2 from the germline V gene are SNHLY and FYNNEI. Here the CDR3 DNA reads TGTGCCAGCAGGGTACAGGGGGCAACTAATGAAAAACTGTTTTTT. It encodes CASRVQGATNEKLFF.

V gene TRBV11-3 combines with J gene TRBJ2-4; no reliable D call. Germline assignment: CDR1 SGHNT and CDR2 YENEEA. Deletions cut 5 bases from V and 9 bases from J, with 17 bases between. This CDR3 contains 14 residues. The CDR3 is CASSLKSVVGIQYF. DNA for the CDR3: TGTGCCAGCAGCCTTAAGAGCGTGGTCGGCATTCAGTACTTC.

The rearrangement uses TRBV11-2 and TRBJ2-1, with 9 bases matching TRBD1. V dropped 5 bases and J dropped 7; count of bases not matched to a gene: 12. The CDR3 length is 16 residues. Germline V gene lookup returns CDR1 SGHAT and CDR2 FQNNGV. The CDR3 DNA reads as TGTGCCAGCAGCCTAACCGGGACAGGGCGTTGGAATGAGCAGTTCTTC. Residues: CASSLTGTGRWNEQFF.

This clone was seen more than once but under ten times. The chain has TRBV18 and TRBJ1-1; D call uncertain. The V end was cut by 5 bases, the J end by 3 bases, with 7 bases between. This CDR3 comprises 12 residues. Germline CDR1 is KGHSH and CDR2 is LQKENI. Written as DNA, the CDR3 is TGTGCCAGCTCAGGAGAGGACACTGAAGCTTTCTTT. Its protein product is CASSGEDTEAFF.

The chain joins TRBV27 to TRBJ2-1; 11 bases line up with TRBD2. This CDR3 has 16 residues. The J segment lost 5 bases and the V segment lost 6 bases, leaving 9 bases of the junction unmatched. Germline assignment: CDR1 MNHEY and CDR2 SMNVEV (reference sequence). As DNA, the CDR3 is TGTGCCAGCAGAACGACTAGCGGGGCCTTCAACAATGAGCAGTTCTTC. The encoded protein is CASRTTSGAFNNEQFF.

The rearrangement uses TRBV5-3 and TRBJ2-2, with D tentatively TRBD1 (5 bases). TRBV5-3 is classed as an ORF, of uncertain function. This CDR3 contains 15 residues. V lost 4 bases to trimming and J lost 1 base, with 11 bases between them. CDR3 sequence reads: CARSPPGQNTGELFF. The CDR3 DNA follows: TGTGCCAGAAGCCCACCCGGACAGAACACCGGGGAGCTGTTTTTT.

The rearrangement joins TRBV2 to TRBJ1-2; TRBD1 is a possible D gene (6 bases). Germline CDR1 is SNHLY and CDR2 is FYNNEI. The CDR3 totals 16 residues. V lost 4 bases and J lost 3, with 18 bases in between. The CDR3 loop is CASSATLWGGDYGYTF. The CDR3 nucleotides read TGTGCCAGCAGTGCTACCCTTTGGGGGGGCGACTATGGCTACACCTTC.

The V call is TRBV11-2, the J call TRBJ1-2; D uncertain. Between the trimmed V and J ends, which lost 1 base and 7 bases, there was a span of 10 bases. The CDR3 loop spans 13 amino acids. Germline loops: CDR1 SGHAT, CDR2 FQNNGV. CDR3 nucleotide sequence: TGTGCCAGCAGCTTAGCCGGCGGGGTTGGCTACACCTTC. Protein product: CASSLAGGVGYTF.

The chain has TRBV5-6 and TRBJ1-5; a weak D match, TRBD1 (6 bases). CDR1 and CDR2 from the germline V gene are SGHDT and YYEEEE. Trimming removed 0 bases at V and 4 bases at J, with 11 bases between. This CDR3 comprises 15 residues. Here the CDR3 DNA reads TGTGCCAGCAGCTTGGCCGGGACAAAGAATCAGCCCCAGCATTTT. This codes for CASSLAGTKNQPQHF.

J is TRBJ2-5 and V is TRBV21-1; TRBD1, the table's D call, was not compared with the DNA. TRBV21-1 constitutes a pseudogene. This CDR3 spans 18 amino acids. The CDR3 is CASGGQQGVRHREETQYF. CDR3 nucleotides: TGTGCCAGCGGGGGCCAACAGGGGGTGCGACACAGAGAAGAGACCCAGTACTTC.

The chain combines TRBV4-1 with TRBJ2-7; a possible D gene is TRBD1 (5 bases). Germline CDR1 reads MGHRA; CDR2 reads YSYEKL. The CDR3 spans 18 residues. V lost 0 bases and J lost 2, with 20 bases in between. CDR3 nucleotides: TGCGCCAGCAGCCAAGATAACCCAAACGTTCAGGGAACCTACGAGCAGTACTTC. Amino acids: CASSQDNPNVQGTYEQYF.